The rows below give T cell receptor beta chains drawn from one sample of a study of STAT5B mutations in CD4+ large granular lymphocyte leukemia. TCRdb's copy holds only in-frame clones and misses some; the assay was immunoSEQ multiplex PCR. The data show around 33,000 clones, 69% seen once. The sequenced sample consisted of CD4+ T cells from blood buffy coats. All receptors come from a human donor in good health. CDR3s include the opening cysteine and the closing phenylalanine or tryptophan. Fields, in order: clone size, D gene, J gene, CDR3 length, V gene, CDR3 DNA, CDR3 protein. D genes are given only for firm matches. Some rows have no size entry. The others give once, few or many, or a class for an expanded clone.

>-|-|TRBJ1-5|14|TRBV15
TGTGCCACCAGCAGAGAAGGTGGCAATCAGCCCCAGCATTTT
CATSREGGNQPQHF
>-|TRBD2|TRBJ2-5|14|TRBV7-2
TGTGCCAGCAGACGGACTAGCGGGGCTGAGACCCAGTACTTC
CASRRTSGAETQYF
>-|-|TRBJ1-2|13|TRBV9
TGTGCCAGCAGCGTAGAGGCTAACTATGGCTACACCTTC
CASSVEANYGYTF
>few|-|TRBJ1-6|13|TRBV25-1
TGTGCCAGCAGTGCAGGGGAGCGTTCACCCCTCCACTTT
CASSAGERSPLHF
>-|-|TRBJ2-7|12|TRBV29-1
TGCAGCGTTGAAGACAGGACCTACGAGCAGTACTTC
CSVEDRTYEQYF
>-|TRBD2|TRBJ2-7|16|TRBV5-8
TGTGCCAGCAGCGACGTCCATAGGGGAGGGAACTACGAGCAGTACTTC
CASSDVHRGGNYEQYF
>-|TRBD1|TRBJ1-2|15|TRBV6-5
TGTGCCAGCAGTTATCTAGGACAGGGAAACTATGGCTACACCTTC
CASSYLGQGNYGYTF
>-|TRBD2|TRBJ2-3|16|TRBV9
TGTGCCAGCAGCGAGGGAGTAGCGGGGGGGCCAAATACGCAGTATTTT
CASSEGVAGGPNTQYF
>-|-|TRBJ1-6|16|TRBV12-5
TGTGCTAGTGGTTTAAGGGTCCCCCAGTATAATTCACCCCTCCACTTT
CASGLRVPQYNSPLHF
>-|TRBD1|TRBJ2-7|14|TRBV28
TGTGCCAGCAGTAAGGGGGGACAGGGGTACGAGCAGTACTTC
CASSKGGQGYEQYF
>-|-|TRBJ1-6|11|TRBV6-1
TGTGCCAGCGCGGGGGTGTCACCCCTCCACTTT
CASAGVSPLHF
>-|-|TRBJ2-7|14|TRBV27
TGTGCCAGCAGTTTATCGCCGAGCTCCTACGAGCAGTACTTC
CASSLSPSSYEQYF
>-|-|TRBJ2-5|14|TRBV7-9
TGTGCCAGCAGCCTTGACCTGTACCAAGAGACCCAGTACTTC
CASSLDLYQETQYF
>few|-|TRBJ1-5|14|TRBV7-8
TGTGCCAGCAGCTCAGGGTATAGCAATCAGCCCCAGCATTTT
CASSSGYSNQPQHF
>few|-|TRBJ2-7|16|TRBV4-1
TGCGCCAGCAGCCCACAGGATTTAGTACCCACCTACGAGCAGTACTTC
CASSPQDLVPTYEQYF
>once|-|TRBJ1-4|13|TRBV2
TGTGCCAGCAGGGGGGGGCGGGCTGAAAAACTGTTTTTT
CASRGGRAEKLFF
>once|TRBD2|TRBJ2-5|15|TRBV5-4
TGTGCCAGCAGCTCCTCGACTAGCGGGGGAGAGACCCAGTACTTC
CASSSSTSGGETQYF
>few|TRBD1|TRBJ2-7|15|TRBV18
TGTGCCAGCTCACCGGGGACAGGCCTGATCTACGAGCAGTACTTC
CASSPGTGLIYEQYF
>few|TRBD1|TRBJ2-5|15|TRBV2
TGTGCCAGCGGATCCATGACAGGGGGAACGGAGACCCAGTACTTC
CASGSMTGGTETQYF
>-|TRBD2|TRBJ2-1|15|TRBV29-1
TGCAGCGTTGTTTGGGGACTAGCGGGGGTAGTTGAGCAGTTCTTC
CSVVWGLAGVVEQFF
>once|TRBD1|TRBJ2-7|16|TRBV9
TGTGCCAGCAGCCCCAGGGACAGGGGGTCCCCCCGCGAGCAGTACTTC
CASSPRDRGSPREQYF
>-|-|TRBJ1-3|13|TRBV7-6
TGTGCCAGCAGCTCCTCGATGGGAAACACCATATATTTT
CASSSSMGNTIYF
>few|-|TRBJ1-5|16|TRBV19
TGTGCCAGTTCGGGGGGTGGGGCCCCTAGCAATCAGCCCCAGCATTTT
CASSGGGAPSNQPQHF
>-|-|TRBJ1-2|12|TRBV9
TGTGCCAGCAGCGTAGTGGGCTATGGCTACACCTTC
CASSVVGYGYTF
>-|-|TRBJ2-1|14|TRBV7-9
TGTGCCAGCAGCCCAACAGGGCCCCACAATGAGCAGTTCTTC
CASSPTGPHNEQFF
>-|-|TRBJ2-7|15|TRBV5-6
TGTGCCAGCAGCCCGGGGCTAGAGGTAATGTACGAGCAGTACTTC
CASSPGLEVMYEQYF
>-|TRBD1|TRBJ1-5|15|TRBV2
TGTGCCAGCACCCAGCAGGGGGTAAGGAATCAGCCCCAGCATTTT
CASTQQGVRNQPQHF
>-|TRBD1|TRBJ2-3|15|TRBV11-2
TGTGCCAGCCGTCGGGACAGGCTTAGCACAGATACGCAGTATTTT
CASRRDRLSTDTQYF
>-|-|TRBJ2-6|16|TRBV6-6
TGTGCCAGCAGTTCTAGGGCAAGCTCTGGGGCCAACGTCCTGACTTTC
CASSSRASSGANVLTF
>-|TRBD2|TRBJ2-7|16|TRBV7-6
TGTGCCAGCAGCACCCTCTACAGCGGGGCCTCCTACGAGCAGTACTTC
CASSTLYSGASYEQYF
>-|TRBD1|TRBJ1-1|13|TRBV25-1
TGTGCCAGCAGTGAAGTCAGGGGGCGCAGAGCTTTCTTT
CASSEVRGRRAFF